This T cell receptor beta chain was obtained from a study of T cells in Graves' hyperthyroidism and ophthalmopathy (dated by TCRdb to between 2019 and 2020). Concerning the study at large: Peripheral blood was sampled at the time of initial diagnosis, prior to any treatment. A discovery cohort of about a hundred patients, 43 with Graves' ophthalmopathy and approximately 55 with stable Graves' hyperthyroidism, was used to find distinguishing TCR V-J signatures. Whether ophthalmopathy could be predicted prospectively was tested in an independent validation cohort made up of approximately 19 hyperthyroidism patients plus 17 patients who later progressed to ophthalmopathy. The roughly 90 discovery patients were divided at random into training and test sets in a 7:3 ratio. In addition, the study compared T-cell repertoires in thyroid tissue and in blood from 6 or 7 Graves' hyperthyroidism patients. After sampling, hyperthyroidism patients received methimazole starting at 30 mg daily, and ophthalmopathy patients received high-dose intravenous methylprednisolone. According to the paper, TCR Vbeta CDR3 sequencing was carried out on about 140 peripheral blood samples, which came from some 41 ophthalmopathy, under 85 hyperthyroidism and roughly 17 progressor patients. Broader findings and caveats from the paper: In validation, the model predicted progression to ophthalmopathy a median of about 6.5 months before onset, with 70% to 71% sensitivity and around 76% specificity. No statistical method was used to set the sample size in advance, and investigators knew the group allocation. Most expanded thyroid clonotypes (frequency above 0.001) were also found in blood, which suggests that blood repertoires may mirror thyroid immune responses. A model built on a 13 V-J signature distinguished ophthalmopathy from stable hyperthyroidism, reaching roughly 88% sensitivity and about 81% specificity in cross-validation and 80%/75% in testing.

Amplification of TCR beta CDR3 regions was carried out from RNA transcripts. A first-round RT-PCR of the TCR CDR3 used the HTBI primer set with the Qiagen OneStep RT-PCR kit. Libraries were constructed in a second round of multiplex PCR, after which size selection and purification were performed. Libraries were sequenced paired-end with 100 bp reads on an Illumina HiSeq2000. In the authors' own workflow: Raw data were processed with SOAPnuke, discarding reads with adapters, uncalled bases, mean Phred below 15, or no exact constant-primer or identifier match. High-quality paired reads were merged with COPE v1.2.5, and unique nucleotide sequences were defined as clonotypes. MiTCR v1.1 was used to align the clonotypes against IMGT TRBV, TRBD and TRBJ reference segments. The analysis was restricted to V-J combinations with a frequency above 0.0001, which together covered 99% to 99.2% of the repertoires. A TCS score was defined as the ratio between F50 (clonal expansion) and ExV (chaos), using BLOSUM62-based TCRdist between CDR3 peptides within each V-J. Welch's t-statistics and random forest reduced 450 to 600 V-J features to under 15, which were used in a naive Bayes classifier (R e1071). TCRdb trimmed the raw reads at Q25, called clones with MiXCR and kept productive beta chains. Rows with a matching CDR3 protein are joined into one entry that keeps the most common DNA and genes. The V and J calls come from TCRdb's annotation, not from the publication. This sample is represented by about 420,000 distinct CDR3 sequences; around 14% of them were singletons. The ten largest clonotypes hold 13% to 15% of the sample.

The CDR3 covers 17 residues, taking in both the cysteine and the phenylalanine. Only the CDR3 portion is preserved as DNA: 51 bases, with reading frame beginning at the first base. V is pared back by 0 bases and J by 0 bases, with 17 bases lying between the germline termini. The germline V gene encodes CDR1 SQVTM and CDR2 ANQGSEA. Comments on this clonotype: No antigen is known for it. Base-call qualities are not available, and no considerably larger clone is one nucleotide away.

Graves' hyperthyroidism was defined as stable when no progression to ophthalmopathy occurred over 18 months of follow-up. Hyperthyroidism patients were newly diagnosed, had a disease duration of under 2 months, and were aged 18 to 65 years. Any patient with an uncontrolled infection, another autoimmune disease, pregnancy or lactation was excluded. Diagnoses relied on clinical symptoms, serum thyroxine and TRAb, thyroid ultrasound and orbital computed tomography. PBMCs were separated from under 11 ml of fresh peripheral blood using Ficoll-Paque density gradient centrifugation. Total RNA was extracted using Trizol reagent, and RNA quality was assessed on an Agilent 2100 Bioanalyzer.

The V gene is TRBV29-1 and the J gene is TRBJ2-5; the D gene lacks a confident call. The origin of this receptor is a woman aged 18-29 years with Graves' hyperthyroidism. The specimen sequenced was blood. The bases are TGCAGCGTTGAAGATCTCGGTTTGGCAGCCAACCAAGAGACCCAGTACTTC. This is translated as CSVEDLGLAANQETQYF.